This entry lists 12 T cell receptor beta chains sequenced from one sample in a study of shared clonotypes between healthy human individuals. The data were produced by immunoSEQ multiplex PCR, yet TCRdb's version contains in-frame clones alone and is incomplete. In the table there are around 690,000 clones, about nine tenths of which are singletons. Specimen: memory CD8+ T cells from PBMCs. Subset indicated: CD45RO+ cells pooled with CCR7-negative TemRA cells. These receptors were taken from a young man in good health. Some clones in this sample may be carry-over from other donors' samples.

The gene calls are TRBV29-1 and TRBJ2-1, with 16 bases that match TRBD2. This CDR3 is 16 amino acids long. V lost 4 bases, J lost 8 bases, and 8 bases stayed unmatched. In germline, CDR1 is SQVTM, CDR2 ANQGSEA. CDR3 sequence reads: CSVVGTSGRAGHEQFF. The CDR3 nucleotides read TGCAGCGTTGTCGGGACTAGCGGGAGGGCCGGGCATGAGCAGTTCTTC.

The chain employs TRBV27 and TRBJ1-5; no definite D call. The CDR3 is 13 residues long. The germline V gene encodes CDR1 MNHEY and CDR2 SMNVEV (reference sequence). Trimming removed 5 bases from V and 6 bases from J, with 11 bases in between. As DNA, the CDR3 is TGTGCCAGCAGTCTGGGTCCCCTTCAGCCCCAGCATTTT. Its protein is CASSLGPLQPQHF.

V and J are TRBV28 and TRBJ2-3; a weak D match, TRBD2 (6 bases). V gave up 3 bases and J gave up 2 bases, with 9 bases separating them. Per the germline V gene, CDR1 is MDHEN and CDR2 is SYDVKM. The length of the CDR3 is 14 residues. The CDR3 region has the DNA TGTGCCAGCAGTTTTGCGGGACTCACAGATACGCAGTATTTT. Amino acid sequence: CASSFAGLTDTQYF.

The rearrangement links TRBV19 to TRBJ1-1; TRBD1 is a possible D gene (5 bases). The CDR3 is made up of 14 amino acids. V dropped 5 bases and J dropped 5 bases, with 15 bases sitting between them. CDR1 is LNHDA and CDR2 is SQIVND in the germline V gene (reference sequence). CDR3 loop: CASSPMQGWTEAFF. CDR3 nucleotides: TGTGCCAGTAGTCCCATGCAGGGTTGGACTGAAGCTTTCTTT.

J is TRBJ2-7 and V is TRBV4-1, with D maybe TRBD1 (6 bases). Germline V gene sequence: CDR1 MGHRA, CDR2 YSYEKL. The CDR3 consists of 17 residues. Trimming removed 0 bases from V and 5 bases from J, with 20 bases in between. The DNA of the CDR3 is TGCGCCAGCAGCCAAGAAGGAGACAGGTACGATGGAAACGAGCAGTACTTC. Its translation is CASSQEGDRYDGNEQYF.

The chain has TRBV29-1 and TRBJ2-3; 13 bases line up with TRBD2. CDR3 length equals 15 residues. The J segment lost 1 base and the V segment lost 6 bases, leaving 4 bases of the junction unmatched. Germline CDR1 reads SQVTM; CDR2 reads ANQGSEA. The CDR3 DNA reads as TGCAGCGTGGGACTAGCGGGGACTCGCACAGATACGCAGTATTTT. It codes for CSVGLAGTRTDTQYF.

This clone is a singleton in its sample. This rearrangement joins TRBV7-9 to TRBJ2-2; perhaps D is TRBD1 or TRBD2 (5 bases each). Trimming took 1 base from V and 0 from J, leaving 18 bases between them. The CDR3 extends over 19 amino acids. Germline CDR1 reads SEHNR; CDR2 reads FQNEAQ (reference sequence). CDR3 bases: TGTGCCAGCAGCTTAGTAGGGTCGGGGACCCGCGCGAACACCGGGGAGCTGTTTTTT. Translated, it gives CASSLVGSGTRANTGELFF.

The CDR3 bases are TGTGCAAGTCGCTTAGTCGACGGACCCCCTAGCAATCAGCCCCAGCATTTT. Translation gives CASRLVDGPPSNQPQHF. The V gene is TRBV12-2, the J gene TRBJ1-5. TRBV12-2 is marked as a pseudogene. This CDR3 has 17 amino acids.

The chain uses TRBV27 and TRBJ2-7; 10 bases map to TRBD1. In germline, CDR1 is MNHEY, CDR2 SMNVEV (reference sequence). The CDR3 length is 14 residues. Trimming cost V 6 bases and J 8 bases; bases outside gene matches: 10. CDR3 sequence: CASRNPGQGTQQYF. Written as DNA, the CDR3 is TGTGCCAGCAGAAATCCGGGACAGGGGACGCAGCAGTACTTC.

The gene calls are TRBV6-6 and TRBJ2-3; D tentatively reads TRBD1 or TRBD2 (7 bases each). Trimming removed 2 bases at V and 4 bases at J, with 16 bases between. This CDR3 is 16 amino acids long. CDR1 and CDR2 (germline): MNHNY, SVGAGI (reference sequence). The CDR3 nucleotides read TGTGCCAGCAGTTACCAGGGGGGGGTAGTAGCAGATACGCAGTATTTT. It is translated as CASSYQGGVVADTQYF.

V is TRBV7-6 and J is TRBJ2-5, with a tentative D call TRBD2 (5 bases). Germline lookup yields CDR1 SGHVS and CDR2 FNYEAQ. This CDR3 is built from 15 residues. The V end lost 2 bases, the J end lost 1 base, and 11 bases lay between the germline ends. The CDR3 bases are TGTGCCAGCAGCTTATACCCGGGGTCCCAAGAGACCCAGTACTTC. It yields the protein CASSLYPGSQETQYF.

V and J are TRBV7-2 and TRBJ2-5; 9 nucleotides align to TRBD1. This CDR3 has 15 residues. Germline V gene lookup returns CDR1 SGHTA and CDR2 FQGNSA. J was trimmed by 5 bases and V by 4 bases; bases with no gene match: 8. DNA for the CDR3: TGTGCCAGCAGCTGGGGAACAGGGGGCGGGGAGACCCAGTACTTC. It is translated as CASSWGTGGGETQYF.